The 20 T cell receptor beta chains below were found in one sample sequenced in a study of blood T cell repertoires in COVID-19. The protocol was immunoSEQ multiplex PCR, while the TCRdb copy is restricted to in-frame clones and leaves out a portion. Among some 230,000 clones listed, 70% to 90% were seen once. Sequences were obtained from peripheral blood. All receptors derive from a woman aged 45-65 years with COVID-19, enrolled during active disease.

V and J are TRBV7-8 and TRBJ2-1; the match to TRBD1 covers 8 bases. The J segment lost 9 bases and the V segment lost 5 bases, leaving 9 bases of the junction unmatched. The length of the CDR3 is 14 residues. The germline V gene encodes CDR1 SGHVS and CDR2 FQNEAQ. The CDR3 region has the DNA TGTGCCAGCAGCCCGGACAGGGTTTGGGGTGAGCAGTTCTTC. It encodes CASSPDRVWGEQFF.

This clone was seen only a few times. The chain uses TRBV29-1 and TRBJ2-5; 9 bases are shared with TRBD1. The ends lost 5 bases at V and 1 base at J; junction bases unmatched: 11. Germline assignment: CDR1 SQVTM and CDR2 ANQGSEA. The CDR3 is 16 amino acids. The CDR3 nucleotides read TGCAGCGTTTCCTCCGGGACAGGGAGAGCCCAAGAGACCCAGTACTTC. It is translated as CSVSSGTGRAQETQYF. Combining the CDR3 with reference TRBV29-1 and TRBJ2-5 gives the whole variable domain SAVISQKPSRDICQRGTSLTIQCQVDSQVTMMFWYRQQPGQSLTLIATANQGSEATYESGFVIDKFPISRPNLTFSTLTVSNMSPEDSSIYLCSVSSGTGRAQETQYFGPGTRLLVL.

The V gene is TRBV7-9, the J gene TRBJ2-7; 7 bases align to TRBD1. V lost 4 bases, J lost 6 bases, and 9 bases stayed unmatched. Germline V CDR1 and CDR2: SEHNR, FQNEAQ (reference sequence). The CDR3 loop spans 14 amino acids. CDR3 nucleotide sequence: TGTGCCAGCAGCTCCCACACAGGGGTGGGCGAGCAGTACTTC. Translation: CASSSHTGVGEQYF.

The chain couples TRBV6-2 or TRBV6-3 to TRBJ2-4; TRBD2 aligns across 12 bases. This CDR3 contains 17 residues. CDR1 is MNHEY and CDR2 is SVGEGT in the germline V gene. V trimming: 6 bases; J trimming: 5 bases; junction bases outside the gene matches: 11. The CDR3: CASSSGLAGSRENIQYF. The CDR3 nucleotides read TGTGCCAGCAGCTCCGGACTAGCGGGGTCGAGGGAAAACATTCAGTACTTC.

V gene TRBV11-2 combines with J gene TRBJ2-3, with D unclear. The V gene's germline CDR1 is SGHAT and CDR2 FQNNGV. V lost 2 bases to trimming and J lost 6 bases, with 9 bases between them. CDR3 size: 13 residues. This chain's CDR3 is CASSLITADTQYF. The CDR3 DNA is TGTGCCAGCAGCTTAATCACAGCTGATACGCAGTATTTT.

The rearrangement links TRBV9 to TRBJ2-6; TRBD2 is a possible D gene (6 bases). Between the trimmed V and J ends, which lost 0 bases and 0 bases, there was a span of 10 bases. Germline V gives CDR1 SGDLS, CDR2 YYNGEE. The CDR3 runs to 17 residues. CDR3 sequence reads: CASSVDGAGSGANVLTF. CDR3 bases: TGTGCCAGCAGCGTAGACGGAGCGGGCTCTGGGGCCAACGTCCTGACTTTC.

V and J are TRBV15 and TRBJ1-4; D is undetermined. The germline V gene encodes CDR1 LNHNV and CDR2 YYDKDF (reference sequence). This CDR3 contains 16 residues. The germline V and J ends were trimmed by 4 bases and 0 bases, with 12 bases remaining between them. CDR3 coding DNA: TGTGCCACCAGCATAGGAGGTGTATCAACTAATGAAAAACTGTTTTTT. Its translation is CATSIGGVSTNEKLFF.

The chain joins TRBV7-9 to TRBJ2-1; D not resolved. The V gene lost 3 bases and the J gene lost 7 bases, with 7 bases spanning the gap. This CDR3 is built from 12 residues. Germline CDR1 and CDR2: SEHNR and FQNEAQ (reference sequence). The CDR3 coding sequence is TGTGCCAGCAGCTTTAACAGAAATGAGCAGTTCTTC. Encoded protein: CASSFNRNEQFF.

V and J are TRBV12-3 or TRBV12-4 and TRBJ2-7; D unclear. The CDR3 length is 11 residues. V was pared by 3 bases and J by 5 bases, with 5 bases between. The CDR3 region is CASSFGDEQYF. CDR3 DNA: TGTGCCAGCAGTTTCGGAGACGAGCAGTACTTC.

V usage is TRBV6-2 or TRBV6-3 and J usage is TRBJ2-4; a weak D match, TRBD2 (6 bases). CDR1 is MNHEY and CDR2 is SVGEGT in the germline V gene. This CDR3 spans 15 amino acids. Trimming left V 7 bases short and J 1 base short, with 14 bases between. CDR3 in DNA: TGTGCCAGCACCCCCTCGGGAGCGGCCAAAAACATTCAGTACTTC. Its translation is CASTPSGAAKNIQYF.

The chain is built from TRBV4-1 and TRBJ2-3, with D perhaps matching TRBD2 (5 bases). The CDR3 is 14 residues long. Trimming cost V 4 bases and J 4 bases, with 12 bases left between them. Per the germline V gene, CDR1 is MGHRA and CDR2 is YSYEKL. DNA for the CDR3: TGCGCCAGCAGCCGCAAACTAGTAGCAGATACGCAGTATTTT. This translates into CASSRKLVADTQYF.

J is TRBJ2-4 and V is TRBV20-1, with D possibly TRBD2 on 5 matching bases. Trimming shortened V by 3 bases and J by 7 bases, and 13 bases separated the two germline ends. CDR1 is DFQATT and CDR2 is SNEGSKA in the germline V gene (reference sequence). The CDR3 runs 13 residues. This chain's CDR3 is CSASSRDGNIQYF. CDR3 sequence (DNA): TGCAGTGCTAGTTCCCGGGATGGGAACATTCAGTACTTC.

The rearrangement uses TRBV7-2 and TRBJ2-2, with D perhaps matching TRBD1 (6 bases). Trimming cost V 1 base and J 5 bases, with 8 bases left between them. The CDR3 sequence is 14 residues long. Germline CDR1 and CDR2: SGHTA and FQGNSA. CDR3 residues: CASSLGGRTGELFF. DNA for the CDR3: TGTGCCAGCAGCTTAGGGGGGCGTACCGGGGAGCTGTTTTTT. Drawing the rest from reference TRBV7-2 and TRBJ2-2, the complete variable domain is GAGVSQSPSNKVTEKGKDVELRCDPISGHTALYWYRQSLGQGLEFLIYFQGNSAPDKSGLPSDRFSAERTGGSVSTLTIQRTQQEDSAVYLCASSLGGRTGELFFGEGSRLTVL.

CDR3: CASSLAGGSYEQYF. In DNA, the CDR3 is TGTGCCAGCAGCCTAGCGGGGGGATCCTACGAGCAGTACTTC. The rearrangement joins TRBV6-5 to TRBJ2-7; 11 positions agree with TRBD2. CDR1 and CDR2 (germline): MNHEY, SVGAGI. V shed 6 bases and J 1 base; nucleotides not matched to a gene: 2. The CDR3 loop spans 14 amino acids.

The chain couples TRBV5-8 to TRBJ2-7; 9 nucleotides line up with TRBD1. There are 15 residues in the CDR3. V lost 1 base, J lost 0 bases, and 2 bases stayed unmatched. Germline V CDR1 and CDR2: SGHTS, YDEGEE. CDR3 DNA: TGTGCCAGCAGCTTGTCGGGACAGGGCTCCTACGAGCAGTACGTC. It is translated as CASSLSGQGSYEQYV.

J is TRBJ2-7 and V is TRBV5-1; 9 bases align to TRBD1. Per the germline V gene, CDR1 is SGHRS and CDR2 is YFSETQ. V was pared by 3 bases and J by 4 bases, with 8 bases of the junction left unmatched. The CDR3 has 15 amino acids. Written as DNA, the CDR3 is TGCGCCAGCAGCTCCAGCGGACAGGGGAGGTACGAGCAGTACTTC. It specifies CASSSSGQGRYEQYF.

In this sample, this clone turned up a few times. The chain joins TRBV6-5 to TRBJ1-1; D ambiguous. This CDR3 is built from 13 residues. The germline V gene encodes CDR1 MNHEY and CDR2 SVGAGI. Trimming stripped 2 bases from V and 0 bases from J, with 4 bases between. The CDR3 is CASSYTLNTEAFF. The CDR3 nucleotides are TGTGCCAGCAGTTACACTCTGAACACTGAAGCTTTCTTT.

The chain uses TRBV11-2 and TRBJ1-5; weak D call: TRBD1 (5 bases). The CDR3 is made up of 16 amino acids. V was shortened by 6 bases and J by 9 bases, with 24 bases between the two germline ends. Per the germline V gene, CDR1 is SGHAT and CDR2 is FQNNGV. The CDR3 DNA sequence: TGTGCCAGCAGGTTTGGTCGGGGGAACCCTAGGAGGCCCCAGCATTTT. Amino acid sequence: CASRFGRGNPRRPQHF.

The genes are TRBV16 and TRBJ1-1; 8 bases align to TRBD1. Germline CDR1 and CDR2: KGHSY and FQNENV. The CDR3 covers 21 residues. J was trimmed by 3 bases and V by 0 bases; bases with no gene match: 21. The CDR3 DNA follows: TGTGCCAGCAGCCAATCCTCCAATGGATATAGAGACAGGGGAGAGTACACTGAAGCTTTCTTT. This encodes CASSQSSNGYRDRGEYTEAFF.

The J gene is TRBJ2-2, the V gene TRBV7-2; 7 positions agree with TRBD1. The junction had 7 bases not matched to a gene; V was cut back by 5 bases and J by 7 bases. From germline, CDR1 is SGHTA and CDR2 FQGNSA. The CDR3 contains 14 residues. For the CDR3, the DNA is TGTGCCAGCAGCCCGACAGGGATGGGCGGGGAGCTGTTTTTT. Translating gives CASSPTGMGGELFF.